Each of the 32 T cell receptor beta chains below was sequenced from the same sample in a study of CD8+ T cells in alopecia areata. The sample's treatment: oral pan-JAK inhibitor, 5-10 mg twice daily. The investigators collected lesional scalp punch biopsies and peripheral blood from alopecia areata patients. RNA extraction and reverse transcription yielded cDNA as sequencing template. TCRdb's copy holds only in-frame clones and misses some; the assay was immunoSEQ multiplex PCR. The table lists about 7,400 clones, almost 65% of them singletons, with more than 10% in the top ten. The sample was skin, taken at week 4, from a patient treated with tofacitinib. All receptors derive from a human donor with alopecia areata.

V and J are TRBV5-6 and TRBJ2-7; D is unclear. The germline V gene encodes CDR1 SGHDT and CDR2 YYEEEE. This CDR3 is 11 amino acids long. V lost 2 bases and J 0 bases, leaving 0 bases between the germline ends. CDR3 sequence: CASSFSYEQYF. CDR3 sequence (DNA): TGTGCCAGCAGCTTCTCCTACGAGCAGTACTTC.

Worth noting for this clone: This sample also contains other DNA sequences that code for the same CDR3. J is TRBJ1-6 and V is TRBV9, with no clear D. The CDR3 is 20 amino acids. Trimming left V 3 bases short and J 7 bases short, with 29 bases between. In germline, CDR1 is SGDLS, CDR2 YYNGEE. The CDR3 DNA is TGTGCCAGCAGCGCCGGGGAGGACGGCCTTGAGCTCCTACCCAATTCACCCCTCCACTTT. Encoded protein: CASSAGEDGLELLPNSPLHF.

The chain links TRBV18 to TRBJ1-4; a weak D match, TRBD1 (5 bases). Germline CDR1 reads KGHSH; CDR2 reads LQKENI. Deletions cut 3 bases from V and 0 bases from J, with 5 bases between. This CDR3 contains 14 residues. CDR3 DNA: TGTGCCAGCTCACCGGGGGCAACTAATGAAAAACTGTTTTTT. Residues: CASSPGATNEKLFF.

CDR3 DNA: TGCGCCAGCAGCGGGCTCCTTAAGAACACTGAAGCTTTCTTT. It codes for CASSGLLKNTEAFF. The V and J genes are TRBV4-1 and TRBJ1-1; D gene unclear. The CDR3 sequence is 14 residues long. The germline V and J ends were trimmed by 5 bases and 1 base, with 11 bases remaining between them. In germline, CDR1 is MGHRA, CDR2 YSYEKL.

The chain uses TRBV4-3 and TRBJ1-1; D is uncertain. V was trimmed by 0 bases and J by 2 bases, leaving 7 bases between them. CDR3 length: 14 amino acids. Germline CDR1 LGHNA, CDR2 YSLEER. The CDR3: CASSQDRGNTEAFF. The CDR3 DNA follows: TGCGCCAGCAGCCAAGATCGGGGAAACACTGAAGCTTTCTTT.

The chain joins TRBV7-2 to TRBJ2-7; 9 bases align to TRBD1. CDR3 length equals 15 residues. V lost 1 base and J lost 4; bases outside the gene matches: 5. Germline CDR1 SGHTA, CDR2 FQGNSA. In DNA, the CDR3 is TGTGCCAGCAGCTTAGGGGGGACAGGGAGGTACGAGCAGTACTTC. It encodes CASSLGGTGRYEQYF.

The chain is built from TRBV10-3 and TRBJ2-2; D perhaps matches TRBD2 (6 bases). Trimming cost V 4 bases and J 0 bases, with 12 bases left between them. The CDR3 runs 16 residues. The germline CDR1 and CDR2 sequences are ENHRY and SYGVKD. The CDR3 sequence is CAISGGETSNTGELFF. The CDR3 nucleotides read TGTGCCATCAGTGGGGGGGAGACATCGAACACCGGGGAGCTGTTTTTT.

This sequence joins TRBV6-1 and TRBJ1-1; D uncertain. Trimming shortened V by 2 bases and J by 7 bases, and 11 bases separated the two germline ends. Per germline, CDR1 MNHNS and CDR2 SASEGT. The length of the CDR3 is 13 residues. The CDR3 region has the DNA TGTGCCAGCAGTGAATATATGGCAATTGAAGCTTTCTTT. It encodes CASSEYMAIEAFF.

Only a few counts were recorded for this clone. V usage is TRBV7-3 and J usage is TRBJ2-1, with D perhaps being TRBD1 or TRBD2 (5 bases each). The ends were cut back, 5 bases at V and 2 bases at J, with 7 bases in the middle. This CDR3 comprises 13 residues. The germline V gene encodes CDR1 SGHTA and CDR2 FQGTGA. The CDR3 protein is CASSPGPYNEQFF. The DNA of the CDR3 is TGTGCCAGCAGCCCGGGACCCTACAATGAGCAGTTCTTC.

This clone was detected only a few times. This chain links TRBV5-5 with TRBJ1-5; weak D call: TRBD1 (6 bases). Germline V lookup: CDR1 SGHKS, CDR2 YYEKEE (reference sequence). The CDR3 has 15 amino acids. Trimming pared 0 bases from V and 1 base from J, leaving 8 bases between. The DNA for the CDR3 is TGTGCCAGCAGCTTGGCGGGACACAGCAATCAGCCCCAGCATTTT. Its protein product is CASSLAGHSNQPQHF. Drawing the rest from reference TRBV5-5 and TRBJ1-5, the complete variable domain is DAGVTQSPTHLIKTRGQQVTLRCSPISGHKSVSWYQQVLGQGPQFIFQYYEKEERGRGNFPDRFSARQFPNYSSELNVNALLLGDSALYLCASSLAGHSNQPQHFGDGTRLSIL.

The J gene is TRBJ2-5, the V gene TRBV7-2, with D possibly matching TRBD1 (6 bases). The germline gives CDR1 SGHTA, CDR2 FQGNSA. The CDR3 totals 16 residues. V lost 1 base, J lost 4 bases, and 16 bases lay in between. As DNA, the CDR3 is TGTGCCAGCAGCTTAGACAGGGATGGGATTGGAGAGACCCAGTACTTC. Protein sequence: CASSLDRDGIGETQYF.

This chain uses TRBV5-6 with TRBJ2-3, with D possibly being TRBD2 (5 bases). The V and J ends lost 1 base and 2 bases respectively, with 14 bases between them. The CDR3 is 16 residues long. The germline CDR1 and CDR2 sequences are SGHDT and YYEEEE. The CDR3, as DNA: TGTGCCAGCAGCTTGAACATTAAGCGGTACACAGATACGCAGTATTTT. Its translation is CASSLNIKRYTDTQYF. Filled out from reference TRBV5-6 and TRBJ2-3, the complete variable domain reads DAGVTQSPTHLIKTRGQQVTLRCSPKSGHDTVSWYQQALGQGPQFIFQYYEEEERQRGNFPDRFSGHQFPNYSSELNVNALLLGDSALYLCASSLNIKRYTDTQYFGPGTRLTVL.

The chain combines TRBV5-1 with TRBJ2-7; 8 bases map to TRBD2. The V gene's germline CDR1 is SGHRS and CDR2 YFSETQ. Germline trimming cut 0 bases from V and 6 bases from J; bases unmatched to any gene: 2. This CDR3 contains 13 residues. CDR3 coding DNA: TGCGCCAGCAGCTTGGACGGGAGGGGCGAGCAGTACTTC. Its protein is CASSLDGRGEQYF. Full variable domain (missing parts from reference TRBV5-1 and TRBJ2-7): KAGVTQTPRYLIKTRGQQVTLSCSPISGHRSVSWYQQTPGQGLQFLFEYFSETQRNKGNFPGRFSGRQFSNSRSEMNVSTLELGDSALYLCASSLDGRGEQYFGPGTRLTVT.

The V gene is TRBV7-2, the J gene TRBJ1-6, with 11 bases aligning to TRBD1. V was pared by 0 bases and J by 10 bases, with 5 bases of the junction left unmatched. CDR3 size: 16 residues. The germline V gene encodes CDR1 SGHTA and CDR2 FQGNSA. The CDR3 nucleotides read TGTGCCAGCAGCTTAGCCTCCGGGACAGGGGGATCACCCCTCCACTTT. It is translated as CASSLASGTGGSPLHF.

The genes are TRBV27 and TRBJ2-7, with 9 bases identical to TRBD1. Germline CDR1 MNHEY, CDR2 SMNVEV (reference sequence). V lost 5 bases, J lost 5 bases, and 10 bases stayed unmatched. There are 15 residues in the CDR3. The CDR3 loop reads CASSPRRDRVNEQYF. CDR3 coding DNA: TGTGCCAGCAGTCCCCGCCGGGACAGGGTGAACGAGCAGTACTTC.

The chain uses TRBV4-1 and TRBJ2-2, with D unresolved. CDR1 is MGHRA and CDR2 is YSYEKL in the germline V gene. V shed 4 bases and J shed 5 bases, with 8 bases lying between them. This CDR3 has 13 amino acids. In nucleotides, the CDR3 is TGCGCCAGCAGCCCACAGCAGACCGGGGAGCTGTTTTTT. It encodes CASSPQQTGELFF.

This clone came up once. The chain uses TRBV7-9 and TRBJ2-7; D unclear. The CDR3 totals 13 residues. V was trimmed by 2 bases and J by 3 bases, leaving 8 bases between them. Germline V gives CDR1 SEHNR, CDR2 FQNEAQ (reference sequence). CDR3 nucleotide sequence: TGTGCCAGCAGCTTACCCTCAGTCTACGAGCAGTACTTC. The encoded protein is CASSLPSVYEQYF.

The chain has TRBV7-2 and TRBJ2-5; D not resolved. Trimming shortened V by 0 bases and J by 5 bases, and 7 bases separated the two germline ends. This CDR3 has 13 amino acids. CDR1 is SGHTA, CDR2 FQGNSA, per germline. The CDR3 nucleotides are TGTGCCAGCAGCTTAGCGCTCTATGAGACCCAGTACTTC. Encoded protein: CASSLALYETQYF.

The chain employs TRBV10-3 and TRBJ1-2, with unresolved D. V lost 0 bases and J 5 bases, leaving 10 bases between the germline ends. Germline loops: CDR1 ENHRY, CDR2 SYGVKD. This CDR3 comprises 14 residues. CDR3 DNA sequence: TGTGCCATCAGTGAGTCAATAACAGAGTATGGCTACACCTTC. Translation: CAISESITEYGYTF.

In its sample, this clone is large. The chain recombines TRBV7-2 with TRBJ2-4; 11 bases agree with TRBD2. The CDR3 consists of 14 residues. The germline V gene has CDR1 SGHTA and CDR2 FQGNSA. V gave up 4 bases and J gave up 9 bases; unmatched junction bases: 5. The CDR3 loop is CASSYSGGDGIQYF. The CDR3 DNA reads TGTGCCAGCAGCTATAGCGGGGGGGATGGCATTCAGTACTTC. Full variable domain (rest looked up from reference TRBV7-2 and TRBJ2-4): GAGVSQSPSNKVTEKGKDVELRCDPISGHTALYWYRQSLGQGLEFLIYFQGNSAPDKSGLPSDRFSAERTGGSVSTLTIQRTQQEDSAVYLCASSYSGGDGIQYFGAGTRLSVL.

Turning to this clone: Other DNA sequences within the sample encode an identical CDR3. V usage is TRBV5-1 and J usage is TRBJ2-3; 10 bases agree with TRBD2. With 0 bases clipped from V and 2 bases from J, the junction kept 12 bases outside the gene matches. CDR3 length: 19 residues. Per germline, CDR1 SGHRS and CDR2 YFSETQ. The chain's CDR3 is CASSLAGGLAGAYTDTQYF. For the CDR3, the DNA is TGCGCCAGCAGCTTGGCCGGAGGGCTAGCGGGGGCATACACAGATACGCAGTATTTT.

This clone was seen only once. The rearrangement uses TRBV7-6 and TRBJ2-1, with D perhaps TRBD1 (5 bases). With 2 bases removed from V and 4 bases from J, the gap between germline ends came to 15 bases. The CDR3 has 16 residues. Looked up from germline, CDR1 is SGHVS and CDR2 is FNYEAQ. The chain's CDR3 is CASSLLQQGVYNEQFF. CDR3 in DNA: TGTGCCAGCAGCTTATTGCAGCAGGGCGTTTACAATGAGCAGTTCTTC.

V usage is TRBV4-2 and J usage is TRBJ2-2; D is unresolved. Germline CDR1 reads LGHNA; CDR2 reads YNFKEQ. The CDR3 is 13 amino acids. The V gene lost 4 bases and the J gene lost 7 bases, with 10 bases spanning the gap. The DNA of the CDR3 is TGTGCCAGCAGCCCCACACTGCACGGGGAGCTGTTTTTT. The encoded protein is CASSPTLHGELFF.

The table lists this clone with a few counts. The CDR3 loop reads CASSFPGELFF. Written as DNA, the CDR3 is TGTGCCAGCAGTTTCCCCGGGGAGCTGTTTTTT. The genes are TRBV28 and TRBJ2-2; D unresolved. The germline V gene has CDR1 MDHEN and CDR2 SYDVKM. The CDR3 is made up of 11 amino acids. V lost 3 bases and J lost 6, with 2 bases in between.

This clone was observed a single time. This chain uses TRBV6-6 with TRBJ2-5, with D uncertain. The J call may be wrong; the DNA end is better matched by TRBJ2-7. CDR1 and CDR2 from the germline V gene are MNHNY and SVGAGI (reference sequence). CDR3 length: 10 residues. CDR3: CASLSYEQYF. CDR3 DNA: TGTGCCAGCCTTTCCTACGAGCAGTACTTC.

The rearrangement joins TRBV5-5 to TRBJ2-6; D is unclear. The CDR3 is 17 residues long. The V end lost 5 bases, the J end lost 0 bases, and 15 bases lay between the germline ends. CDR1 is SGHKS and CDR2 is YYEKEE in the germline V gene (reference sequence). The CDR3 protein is CASSLLVWGSGANVLTF. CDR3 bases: TGTGCCAGCAGTCTCTTGGTGTGGGGCTCTGGGGCCAACGTCCTGACTTTC.

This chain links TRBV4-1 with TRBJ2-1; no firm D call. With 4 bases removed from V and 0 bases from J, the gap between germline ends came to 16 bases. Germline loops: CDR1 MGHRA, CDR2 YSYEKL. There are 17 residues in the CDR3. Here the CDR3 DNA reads TGCGCCAGCAGCCCAGTGATCCGCCGAGGCTCCTACAATGAGCAGTTCTTC. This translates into CASSPVIRRGSYNEQFF.

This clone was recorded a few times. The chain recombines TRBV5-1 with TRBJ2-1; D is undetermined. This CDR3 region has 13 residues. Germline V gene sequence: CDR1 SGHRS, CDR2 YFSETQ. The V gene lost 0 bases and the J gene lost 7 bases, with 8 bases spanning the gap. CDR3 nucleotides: TGCGCCAGCAGCTTGGTACCGGTGAATGAGCAGTTCTTC. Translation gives CASSLVPVNEQFF.

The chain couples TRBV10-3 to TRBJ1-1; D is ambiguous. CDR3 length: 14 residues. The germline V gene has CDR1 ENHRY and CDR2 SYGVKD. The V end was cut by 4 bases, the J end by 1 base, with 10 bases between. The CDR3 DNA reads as TGTGCCATCAGTGCCCGCGACCCGAACACTGAAGCTTTCTTT. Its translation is CAISARDPNTEAFF.

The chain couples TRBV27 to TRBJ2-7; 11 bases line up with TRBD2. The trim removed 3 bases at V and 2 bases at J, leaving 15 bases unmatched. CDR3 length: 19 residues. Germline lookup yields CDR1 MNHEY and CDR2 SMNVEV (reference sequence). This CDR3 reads CASSFRLIAGGPGTYEQYF. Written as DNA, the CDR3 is TGTGCCAGCAGTTTTCGGTTGATAGCGGGAGGGCCCGGGACCTACGAGCAGTACTTC.

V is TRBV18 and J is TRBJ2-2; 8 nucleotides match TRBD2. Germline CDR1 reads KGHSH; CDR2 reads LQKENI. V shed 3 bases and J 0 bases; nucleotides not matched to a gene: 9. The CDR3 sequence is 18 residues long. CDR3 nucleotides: TGTGCCAGCTCACCCCGGGTAGCGGGGACCGCGAACACCGGGGAGCTGTTTTTT. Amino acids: CASSPRVAGTANTGELFF. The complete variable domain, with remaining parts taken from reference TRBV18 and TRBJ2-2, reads NAGVMQNPRHLVRRRGQEARLRCSPMKGHSHVYWYRQLPEEGLKFMVYLQKENIIDESGMPKERFSAEFPKEGPSILRIQQVVRGDSAAYFCASSPRVAGTANTGELFFGEGSRLTVL.

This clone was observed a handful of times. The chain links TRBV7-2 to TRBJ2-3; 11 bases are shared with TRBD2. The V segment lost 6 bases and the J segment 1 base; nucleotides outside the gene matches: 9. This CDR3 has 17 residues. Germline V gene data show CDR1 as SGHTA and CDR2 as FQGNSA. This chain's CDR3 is CASRRNSGGAGTDTQYF. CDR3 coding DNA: TGTGCCAGCAGGCGCAATAGCGGGGGGGCTGGCACAGATACGCAGTATTTT.